The sequence of this TCR beta chain was determined in a study of post-analysis software for immune sequencing data. Study-wide points: F measure grouped same-batch samples tightly together. The study found significantly lower normalized Chao1 diversity in multiple sclerosis patients than in controls. Patients showed TRBV5-6, TRBV5-1 and TRBV20-1 among a few TRBV segments more frequent than in controls.

Each TCR beta cDNA library carried unique molecular identifiers. MiXCR, run by TCRdb on the PCR reads, gives a single entry per CDR3 protein. The sample shows about 540,000 distinct CDR3 sequences, around 36% of them seen only once. Remarks on this clonotype: The antigen is unknown.

Trimming pared 3 bases from V and 0 bases from J, leaving 13 bases between. The CDR3 has 15 residues. CDR1 and CDR2 (germline): DFQATT, SNEGSKA (reference sequence). The specimen sequenced was blood. This TCR came from a girl younger than 18 with multiple sclerosis. The chain joins TRBV20-1 to TRBJ2-3, with unresolved D. The CDR3 reads CSASRSFSSTDTQYF. CDR3 nucleotide sequence: TGCAGTGCTAGTCGGAGTTTCAGTAGCACAGATACGCAGTATTTT.